This T cell receptor (beta chain) is drawn from a study of blood T cell repertoires in COVID-19. Measured with immunoSEQ multiplex PCR; TCRdb has only the in-frame clones, and not every one. The repertoire has around 130,000 clones, around 87% of them found once; the top ten carry approximately 3.3%. The CDR3 is made up of 16 amino acids. With V trimmed by 5 bases and J by 4 bases, 9 bases remained unmatched. CDR1 is MNHNY and CDR2 is SVGAGI in the germline V gene (reference sequence). The origin of this receptor is a woman in her fifties or sixties with acute or convalescent COVID-19. The rearrangement joins TRBV6-6 to TRBJ2-7; 12 nucleotides line up with TRBD2. The material sequenced was peripheral blood. CDR3 nucleotides: TGTGCCAGCAGTGCCGGACTAGCGGGAAAGAGGTACGAGCAGTACTTC. Encoded protein: CASSAGLAGKRYEQYF.